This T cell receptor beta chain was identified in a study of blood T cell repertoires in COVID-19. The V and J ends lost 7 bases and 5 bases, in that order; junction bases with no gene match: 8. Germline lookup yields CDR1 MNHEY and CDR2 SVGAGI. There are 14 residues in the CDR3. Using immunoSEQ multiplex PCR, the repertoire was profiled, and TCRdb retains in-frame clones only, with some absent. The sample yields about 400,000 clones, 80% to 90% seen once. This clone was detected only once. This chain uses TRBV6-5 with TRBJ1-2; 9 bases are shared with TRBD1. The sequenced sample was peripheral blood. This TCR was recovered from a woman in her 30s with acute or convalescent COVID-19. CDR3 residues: CASTPPGTGYGYTF. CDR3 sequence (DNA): TGTGCCAGCACCCCACCCGGGACAGGGTATGGCTACACCTTC.